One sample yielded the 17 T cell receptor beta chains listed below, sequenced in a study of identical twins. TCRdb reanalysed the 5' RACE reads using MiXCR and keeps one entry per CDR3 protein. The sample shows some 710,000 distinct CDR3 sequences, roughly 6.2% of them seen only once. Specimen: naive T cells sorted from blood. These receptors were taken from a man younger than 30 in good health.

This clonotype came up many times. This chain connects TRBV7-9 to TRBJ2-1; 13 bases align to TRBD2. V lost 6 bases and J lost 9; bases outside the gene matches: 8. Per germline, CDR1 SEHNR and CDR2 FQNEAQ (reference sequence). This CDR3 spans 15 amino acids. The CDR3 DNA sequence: TGTGCCAGCAGTTCCCGACTAGCGGGAGGTCGTGAGCAGTTCTTC. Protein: CASSSRLAGGREQFF.

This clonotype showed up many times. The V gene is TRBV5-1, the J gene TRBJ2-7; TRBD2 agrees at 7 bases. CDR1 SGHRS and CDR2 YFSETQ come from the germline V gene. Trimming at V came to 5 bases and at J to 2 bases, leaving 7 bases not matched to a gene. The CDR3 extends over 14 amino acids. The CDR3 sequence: CASSDGGSPYEQYF. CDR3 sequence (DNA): TGCGCCAGCAGTGACGGCGGGAGCCCCTACGAGCAGTACTTC.

CDR3 bases: TGTGCCACCAGCAGGACGGGGGGTCCCCGTCAGTACTTC. Its translation is CATSRTGGPRQYF. The genes are TRBV15 and TRBJ2-5, with 7 nucleotides matching TRBD2. Germline trimming cut 3 bases from V and 11 bases from J; bases unmatched to any gene: 9. This CDR3 region has 13 residues. Per germline, CDR1 LNHNV and CDR2 YYDKDF (reference sequence).

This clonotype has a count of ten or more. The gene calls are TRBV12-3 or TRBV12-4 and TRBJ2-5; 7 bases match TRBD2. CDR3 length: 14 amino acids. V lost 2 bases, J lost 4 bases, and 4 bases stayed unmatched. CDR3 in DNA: TGTGCCAGCAGTTTAATGGGAGGGCGAGAGACCCAGTACTTC. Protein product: CASSLMGGRETQYF.

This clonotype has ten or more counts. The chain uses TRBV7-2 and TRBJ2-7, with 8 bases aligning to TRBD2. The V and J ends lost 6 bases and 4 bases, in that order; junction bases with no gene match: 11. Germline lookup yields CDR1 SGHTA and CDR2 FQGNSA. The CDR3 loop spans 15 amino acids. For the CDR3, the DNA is TGTGCCAGCAGGTCATCTGAGCGGGAGCCTTACGAGCAGTACTTC. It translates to CASRSSEREPYEQYF.

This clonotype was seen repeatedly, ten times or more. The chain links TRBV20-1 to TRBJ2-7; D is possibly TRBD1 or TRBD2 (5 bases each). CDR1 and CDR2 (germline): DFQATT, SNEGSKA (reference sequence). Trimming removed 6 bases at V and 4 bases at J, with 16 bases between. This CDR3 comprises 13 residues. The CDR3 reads CSAERDGRYEQYF. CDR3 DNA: TGCAGTGCGGAGAGGGACGGCAGATACGAGCAGTACTTC.

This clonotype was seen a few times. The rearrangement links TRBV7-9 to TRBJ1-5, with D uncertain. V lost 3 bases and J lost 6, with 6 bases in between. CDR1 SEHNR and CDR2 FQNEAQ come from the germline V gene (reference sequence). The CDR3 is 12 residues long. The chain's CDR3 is CASSFYGQPQHF. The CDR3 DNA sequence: TGTGCCAGCAGCTTTTACGGTCAGCCCCAGCATTTT.

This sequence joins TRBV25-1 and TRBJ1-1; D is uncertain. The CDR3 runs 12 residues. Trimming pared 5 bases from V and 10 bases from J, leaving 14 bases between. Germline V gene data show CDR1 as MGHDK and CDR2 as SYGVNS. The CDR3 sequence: CASSRNPEGAFF. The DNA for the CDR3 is TGTGCCAGCAGTAGGAACCCCGAGGGAGCTTTCTTT.

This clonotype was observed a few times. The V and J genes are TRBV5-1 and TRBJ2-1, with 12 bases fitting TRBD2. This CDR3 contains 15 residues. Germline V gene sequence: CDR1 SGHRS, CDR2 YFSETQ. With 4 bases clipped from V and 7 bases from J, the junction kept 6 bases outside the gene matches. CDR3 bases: TGCGCCAGCAGCCAACTAGCGGGAGGTGTAAATGAGCAGTTCTTC. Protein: CASSQLAGGVNEQFF. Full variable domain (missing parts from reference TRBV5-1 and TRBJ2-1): KAGVTQTPRYLIKTRGQQVTLSCSPISGHRSVSWYQQTPGQGLQFLFEYFSETQRNKGNFPGRFSGRQFSNSRSEMNVSTLELGDSALYLCASSQLAGGVNEQFFGPGTRLTVL.

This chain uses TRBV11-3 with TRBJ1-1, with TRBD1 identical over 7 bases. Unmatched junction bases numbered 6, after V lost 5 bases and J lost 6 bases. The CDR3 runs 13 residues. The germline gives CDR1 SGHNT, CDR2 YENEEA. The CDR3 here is CASSPRTGPEAFF. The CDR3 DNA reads TGTGCCAGCAGCCCCCGGACAGGCCCTGAAGCTTTCTTT.

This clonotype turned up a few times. The CDR3 sequence: CASSLYHRQSSYNEQFF. In DNA form, the CDR3 reads TGTGCCAGCAGCTTGTATCACAGGCAGAGCTCCTACAATGAGCAGTTCTTC. The J gene is TRBJ2-1, the V gene TRBV5-6, with D perhaps TRBD1 (5 bases). The V and J ends lost 1 base and 0 bases respectively, with 14 bases between them. Germline V lookup: CDR1 SGHDT, CDR2 YYEEEE. The CDR3 is 17 residues long.

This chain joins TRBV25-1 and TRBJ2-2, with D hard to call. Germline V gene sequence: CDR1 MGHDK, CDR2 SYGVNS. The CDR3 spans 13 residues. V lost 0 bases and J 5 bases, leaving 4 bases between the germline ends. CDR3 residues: CASSEYRTGELFF. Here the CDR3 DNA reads TGTGCCAGCAGTGAATATAGAACCGGGGAGCTGTTTTTT.

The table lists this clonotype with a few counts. Here the CDR3 DNA reads TGTGCCAGTGGATTAGGGACAGCTAATGAAAAACTGTTTTTT. Translated: CASGLGTANEKLFF. The chain recombines TRBV19 with TRBJ1-4, with TRBD1 identical over 7 bases. CDR1 and CDR2 (germline): LNHDA, SQIVND (reference sequence). The CDR3 covers 14 residues. J was trimmed by 3 bases and V by 8 bases; bases with no gene match: 6.

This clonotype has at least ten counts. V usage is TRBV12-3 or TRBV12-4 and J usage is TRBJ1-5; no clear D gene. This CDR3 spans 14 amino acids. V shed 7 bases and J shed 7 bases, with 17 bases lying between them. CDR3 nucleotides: TGTGCCAGCACCATAGCGGGTTTGGGACAGCCCCAGCATTTT. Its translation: CASTIAGLGQPQHF.

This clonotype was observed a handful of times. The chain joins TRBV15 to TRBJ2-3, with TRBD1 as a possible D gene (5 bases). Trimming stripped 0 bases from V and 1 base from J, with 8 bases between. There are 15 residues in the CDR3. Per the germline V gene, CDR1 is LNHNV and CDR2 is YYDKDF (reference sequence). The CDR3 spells CATSRDPRGTDTQYF. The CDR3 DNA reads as TGTGCCACCAGCAGAGATCCCAGGGGCACAGATACGCAGTATTTT.

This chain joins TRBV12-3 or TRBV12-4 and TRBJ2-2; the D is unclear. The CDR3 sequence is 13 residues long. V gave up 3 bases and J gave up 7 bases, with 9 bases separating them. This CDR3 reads CASSLDVIGELFF. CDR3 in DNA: TGTGCCAGCAGTTTGGATGTGATCGGGGAGCTGTTTTTT.

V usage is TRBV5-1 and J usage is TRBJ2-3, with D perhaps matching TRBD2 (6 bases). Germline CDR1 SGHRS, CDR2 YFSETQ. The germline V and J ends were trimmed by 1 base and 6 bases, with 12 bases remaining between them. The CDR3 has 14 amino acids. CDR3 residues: CASSLPAGPDTQYF. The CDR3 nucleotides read TGCGCCAGCAGCTTGCCCGCGGGACCCGATACGCAGTATTTT.